The 21 T cell receptor beta chains below come from one sample, sequenced in a study of blood T cell repertoires in COVID-19. Assay used: immunoSEQ multiplex PCR; TCRdb lists only in-frame clones, some missing. The data show about 370,000 clones, 80% to 90% seen once. The specimen was peripheral blood. The receptor source for this set is a woman aged 25 to 39 with COVID-19, enrolled during active disease.

Only a few counts were recorded for this clone. The genes are TRBV2 and TRBJ1-1; the D gene is possibly TRBD1 (5 bases). Germline loops: CDR1 SNHLY, CDR2 FYNNEI. There are 14 residues in the CDR3. Deletions cut 9 bases from V and 0 bases from J, with 14 bases between. CDR3 loop: CARATENMNTEAFF. CDR3 in DNA: TGTGCCAGGGCGACAGAAAACATGAACACTGAAGCTTTCTTT.

The CDR3 region is CASSLATSGGPQETQYF. CDR3 DNA sequence: TGCGCCAGCAGCTTGGCCACTTCCGGGGGGCCCCAAGAGACCCAGTACTTC. The rearrangement links TRBV5-1 to TRBJ2-5; TRBD2 might be the D (7 bases). V gave up 0 bases and J gave up 1 base, with 16 bases separating them. The CDR3 covers 17 residues. The germline gives CDR1 SGHRS, CDR2 YFSETQ.

The chain recombines TRBV11-3 with TRBJ2-1; 7 nucleotides line up with TRBD1. Trimming took 5 bases from V and 5 from J; bases not matched to a gene: 3. The germline V gene has CDR1 SGHNT and CDR2 YENEEA. The CDR3 is 13 amino acids. The CDR3 DNA is TGTGCCAGCAGCAGAGACAGGGACAATGAGCAGTTCTTC. It encodes CASSRDRDNEQFF.

The chain links TRBV6-2 or TRBV6-3 to TRBJ1-6; D is unresolved. The CDR3 has 14 residues. Trimming took off 4 bases at V and 8 bases at J, with 12 bases between the two ends. CDR1 and CDR2 from the germline V gene are MNHEY and SVGEGT. CDR3 nucleotides: TGTGCCAGCAGTTTTGAGGGTTCTGATTCACCCCTCCACTTT. It encodes CASSFEGSDSPLHF.

The V gene is TRBV10-3, the J gene TRBJ2-7; 10 positions match TRBD2. The CDR3 is made up of 15 amino acids. With V trimmed by 6 bases and J by 4 bases, 9 bases remained unmatched. The germline gives CDR1 ENHRY, CDR2 SYGVKD. This chain's CDR3 is CAIRAGLAGDYEQYF. The CDR3 coding sequence is TGTGCCATCAGAGCCGGGCTAGCGGGGGATTACGAGCAGTACTTC.

The chain carries TRBV3-1 (or the pseudogene TRBV3-2) and TRBJ1-5, with D possibly matching TRBD1 (5 bases). V dropped 3 bases and J dropped 5 bases, with 14 bases sitting between them. The CDR3 consists of 15 residues. Germline values: CDR1 LGHDT, CDR2 YNNKEL (reference sequence). CDR3 bases: TGTGCCAGCAGCCAGCGTATAGGGGCTGATCAGCCCCAGCATTTT. Amino acids: CASSQRIGADQPQHF.

The rearrangement uses TRBV9 and TRBJ2-1, with 15 bases identical to TRBD2. CDR1 is SGDLS, CDR2 YYNGEE, per germline. Trimming cost V 4 bases and J 8 bases; bases outside gene matches: 10. There are 17 residues in the CDR3. The CDR3 bases are TGTGCCAGCAGCCCTCAACCGGGACTAGCGGGAGGCCATGAGCAGTTCTTC. Translation: CASSPQPGLAGGHEQFF.

This clone was counted a single time. The gene calls are TRBV7-2 and TRBJ1-2; D unclear. The CDR3 has 15 amino acids. V gave up 1 base and J gave up 1 base, with 10 bases separating them. CDR1 is SGHTA, CDR2 FQGNSA, per germline. CDR3 DNA: TGTGCCAGCAGCTTAGATGTGCGGAGTAACTATGGCTACACCTTC. Protein product: CASSLDVRSNYGYTF.

The chain has TRBV11-2 and TRBJ2-2; D call uncertain. V lost 3 bases and J 2 bases, leaving 4 bases between the germline ends. CDR1 is SGHAT and CDR2 is FQNNGV in the germline V gene. CDR3 length: 13 amino acids. The CDR3 spells CASSFSNTGELFF. The CDR3 DNA sequence: TGTGCCAGCAGCTTCTCTAACACCGGGGAGCTGTTTTTT.

In this sample, this clone turned up a few times. The chain has TRBV5-8 and TRBJ2-1, with D hard to call. The CDR3 extends over 13 amino acids. Trimming pared 2 bases from V and 4 bases from J, leaving 7 bases between. Germline-derived CDR1 and CDR2 are SGHTS and YDEGEE. In DNA, the CDR3 is TGTGCCAGCAGCTTTCGCGAGTACAATGAGCAGTTCTTC. It yields the protein CASSFREYNEQFF.

J is TRBJ1-6 and V is TRBV7-9, with TRBD1 identical over 7 bases. CDR3 size: 15 residues. CDR1 SEHNR and CDR2 FQNEAQ come from the germline V gene (reference sequence). The J segment lost 9 bases and the V segment lost 1 base, leaving 6 bases of the junction unmatched. The CDR3 nucleotides read TGTGCCAGCAGCTTAGAGGCGGGACAGACTTCACCCCTCCACTTT. Translated, it gives CASSLEAGQTSPLHF.

V gene TRBV15 combines with J gene TRBJ2-2; the match to TRBD1 covers 10 bases. The V gene end was trimmed by 0 bases and the J gene end by 7 bases; junction bases not matched to a gene: 11. Germline V lookup: CDR1 LNHNV, CDR2 YYDKDF (reference sequence). This CDR3 is built from 18 residues. The CDR3 bases are TGTGCCACCAGCAGAGATACAGGGGGACAGGGGATATTCGGGGAGCTGTTTTTT. Amino acids: CATSRDTGGQGIFGELFF.

The genes are TRBV28 and TRBJ1-1, with 9 nucleotides matching TRBD1. Trimming removed 5 bases from V and 3 bases from J; junction bases left unmatched: 7. This CDR3 contains 15 residues. Germline assignment: CDR1 MDHEN and CDR2 SYDVKM. The CDR3 coding sequence is TGTGCCAGCAGTCAGTGGACAGGGGCGGACACTGAAGCTTTCTTT. This codes for CASSQWTGADTEAFF.

This clone was observed a single time. The chain couples TRBV7-2 to TRBJ1-2; maybe TRBD1 (5 bases). The CDR3 is 12 residues long. Germline CDR1 reads SGHTA; CDR2 reads FQGNSA. The V gene lost 1 base and the J gene lost 10 bases, with 10 bases spanning the gap. CDR3 residues: CASSLEGNDYTF. The CDR3 coding sequence is TGTGCCAGCAGCTTAGAGGGGAATGACTACACCTTC. The full variable domain, rest sourced from reference TRBV7-2 and TRBJ1-2, is GAGVSQSPSNKVTEKGKDVELRCDPISGHTALYWYRQSLGQGLEFLIYFQGNSAPDKSGLPSDRFSAERTGGSVSTLTIQRTQQEDSAVYLCASSLEGNDYTFGSGTRLTVV.

This sequence joins TRBV5-1 and TRBJ2-3, with TRBD1 matching 9 bases. V shed 0 bases and J 4 bases; nucleotides not matched to a gene: 9. Germline-derived CDR1 and CDR2 are SGHRS and YFSETQ. The CDR3 spans 17 residues. CDR3 bases: TGCGCCAGCAGCTTGGCCCTGGGACAGGGTGGGCCAGATACGCAGTATTTT. Amino acid sequence: CASSLALGQGGPDTQYF.

The chain links TRBV4-1 to TRBJ1-1, with TRBD1 matching over 7 bases. The CDR3 extends over 11 amino acids. Germline assignment: CDR1 MGHRA and CDR2 YSYEKL. Trimming removed 4 bases from V and 8 bases from J; junction bases left unmatched: 1. The CDR3 sequence: CASSPGQEAFF. The CDR3 DNA reads as TGCGCCAGCAGCCCGGGACAGGAAGCTTTCTTT.

This chain links TRBV5-6 with TRBJ1-1; 10 bases match TRBD1. Germline V CDR1 and CDR2: SGHDT, YYEEEE. The CDR3 runs 14 residues. Losses at the gene ends were 5 bases for V and 4 bases for J; bases not matched to a gene: 5. The CDR3: CASRTGGRGTEAFF. In DNA, the CDR3 is TGTGCCAGCAGGACAGGGGGCAGGGGCACTGAAGCTTTCTTT.

The rearrangement joins TRBV4-3 to TRBJ2-2; no clear D gene. Germline V lookup: CDR1 LGHNA, CDR2 YSLEER. V was shortened by 1 base and J by 1 base, with 7 bases between the two germline ends. The CDR3 loop spans 15 amino acids. The CDR3 protein is CASSQGSRNTGELFF. For the CDR3, the DNA is TGCGCCAGCAGCCAAGGTAGCCGGAACACCGGGGAGCTGTTTTTT.

The chain has TRBV5-4 and TRBJ2-1; TRBD2 aligns across 13 bases. The trim removed 4 bases at V and 3 bases at J, leaving 10 bases unmatched. Looked up from germline, CDR1 is SGHNT and CDR2 is YYREEE (reference sequence). CDR3 length equals 18 residues. The CDR3 reads CASSEETSGGPHYNEQFF. CDR3 nucleotide sequence: TGTGCCAGCAGCGAAGAGACTAGCGGGGGGCCGCACTACAATGAGCAGTTCTTC.

This sequence joins TRBV29-1 and TRBJ1-1; D is undetermined. The germline V gene encodes CDR1 SQVTM and CDR2 ANQGSEA. Trimming took 4 bases from V and 7 from J, leaving 7 bases between them. The CDR3 consists of 10 residues. The CDR3 here is CSVGGREAFF. In nucleotides, the CDR3 is TGCAGCGTTGGAGGCCGTGAAGCTTTCTTT.

The chain has TRBV28 and TRBJ1-6; D not resolved. Trimming left V 6 bases short and J 7 bases short, with 10 bases between. Germline V gene data show CDR1 as MDHEN and CDR2 as SYDVKM. The CDR3 spans 13 residues. CDR3 nucleotide sequence: TGTGCCAGCAGGTGGCAGGAAAATTCACCCCTCCACTTT. Its translation is CASRWQENSPLHF.